A selection of T cell receptor beta chains follows, all from one sample in a study of metastatic and nonmetastatic thyroid tumors. TCRdb re-clonotyped the PCR reads through MiXCR. This sample yields 53,000 or so clones, of which 20% to 25% are seen a single time; 4% to 5% belongs to the top ten. The material sequenced was blood. Receptors originate from a female donor with papillary thyroid cancer or a benign thyroid nodule (not recorded which). Some clones in this sample may be carry-over from other donors' samples. Each CDR3 is given with its conserved first and last residue. The D gene is left open where the match is weak. Clone size is stated in some rows and not others, as once, few, many or a class when expanded.

>-|TRBV7-2|-|TRBJ2-5
CSSSLVGGTRETQYF
TGTTCCAGCAGCTTAGTTGGGGGGACCCGTGAGACACAGTACTTC
>-|TRBV11-2|-|TRBJ1-2
CASSPSGSLGYTF
TGTGCCAGCAGCCCGTCGGGATCTCTTGGCTACACCTTC
>-|TRBV5-1|medium-sized|TRBJ2-2
CASSLVQGTGELFF
TGCGCCAGCAGCTTGGTACAGGGTACCGGGGAGCTGTTTTTT
>TRBD1|TRBV7-7|many|TRBJ2-7
CASSPGTAYDEQYF
TGTGCTAGCAGCCCGGGGACAGCTTATGACGAGCAGTACTTC
>-|TRBV12-3/TRBV12-4|many|TRBJ2-2
CASRTRTGELFF
TGTGCCAGCAGGACTAGGACCGGGGAGCTGTTTTTT
>-|TRBV5-4|few|TRBJ2-2
CASSYRSGELFF
TGTGCCAGCAGCTACAGGTCCGGGGAGCTGTTTTTT
>-|TRBV27|-|TRBJ1-3
CASSFSLPGAGAGITLYF
TGTGCCAGCAGTTTTTCCCTCCCGGGGGCAGGAGCTGGAATCACCCTATATTTT
>TRBD2|TRBV6-1|-|TRBJ2-3
CASSEDSGLAVETPYF
TGTGCCAGCAGTGAAGATTCGGGACTAGCGGTAGAGACGCCGTATTTT
>-|TRBV20-1|many|TRBJ1-1
CSARAARGEAFF
TGCAGTGCTAGAGCCGCCCGAGGAGAAGCTTTCTTT
>-|TRBV20-1|many|TRBJ1-1
CSAGGGNTEAFF
TGCAGTGCTGGAGGGGGGAACACTGAAGCTTTCTTT
>-|TRBV5-6|many|TRBJ2-3
CASSSWGASDTQYF
TGTGCCAGCAGCTCTTGGGGTGCGTCAGATACGCAGTATTTT
>-|TRBV30|many|TRBJ2-1
CAWRGKGEQFF
TGTGCCTGGAGAGGTAAAGGAGAGCAGTTCTTC
>TRBD1|TRBV28|many|TRBJ1-2
CASSSYGTGANYGYTF
TGTGCCAGCAGTTCCTACGGGACAGGGGCTAACTATGGCTACACCTTC
>TRBD1|TRBV28|many|TRBJ1-2
CASSLDRGVYGYTF
TGTGCCAGCAGTTTAGACAGGGGAGTCTATGGCTACACCTTC
>TRBD1|TRBV20-1|-|TRBJ2-5
CSATTGVLETQYF
TGCAGTGCTACCACAGGGGTTCTGGAGACCCAGTACTTC
>-|TRBV28|many|TRBJ1-1
CASSSPRGRNTEAFF
TGTGCCAGCAGTTCTCCGAGGGGTAGGAACACTGAAGCTTTCTTT
>TRBD1|TRBV18|many|TRBJ2-5
CASSRLGQGETQYF
TGTGCCAGCTCACGGCTCGGACAGGGGGAGACCCAGTACTTC
>TRBD1|TRBV30|many|TRBJ1-1
CAWSAGTGSTEAFF
TGTGCCTGGAGTGCCGGGACAGGGAGCACTGAAGCTTTCTTT
>-|TRBV20-1|many|TRBJ1-4
CSAGLQKKLFF
TGCAGTGCTGGCTTACAAAAAAAACTGTTTTTT
>-|TRBV2|many|TRBJ2-4
CASSDEGQRYIQYF
TGTGCCAGCAGTGACGAGGGCCAGCGGTACATTCAGTACTTC
>TRBD2|TRBV7-3|once|TRBJ2-1
CASSLGTSGGWEQFF
TGTGCCAGCAGCTTAGGTACTAGCGGAGGCTGGGAGCAGTTCTTC
>-|TRBV12-3/TRBV12-4|-|TRBJ2-7
CASSPFQVEGEQYF
TGTGCCAGCAGCCCCTTTCAAGTTGAAGGCGAGCAGTACTTC
>-|TRBV5-8|many|TRBJ2-5
CASSGGMETQYF
TGTGCCAGCAGCGGGGGGATGGAGACCCAGTACTTC
>TRBD1|TRBV20-1|-|TRBJ1-6
CSASPKQGAYNSPLHF
TGCAGTGCTAGTCCAAAACAGGGGGCGTATAATTCACCCCTCCACTTT
>TRBD1|TRBV12-3/TRBV12-4|many|TRBJ2-5
CASSPSTGGETQYF
TGTGCCAGCAGTCCCTCGACAGGGGGAGAGACCCAGTACTTC
>-|TRBV5-4|few|TRBJ2-3
CASSLAVSSTDTQYF
TGTGCCAGCAGCTTGGCGGTATCTAGCACAGATACGCAGTATTTT
>TRBD2|TRBV11-2|-|TRBJ2-7
CASSVSGGLAGYYEQYF
TGTGCCAGCAGCGTAAGTGGAGGACTAGCGGGTTATTACGAGCAGTACTTC
>TRBD2|TRBV10-3|few|TRBJ2-1
CAISELAGGNNYQFF
TGTGCCATCAGTGAGTTGGCGGGAGGGAACAATTATCAGTTCTTC
>TRBD2|TRBV11-2|-|TRBJ2-7
CASSRLTPGLAGTYYQYF
TGTGCCAGCAGTAGACTCACACCGGGACTAGCGGGTACCTACTATCAGTACTTC
>-|TRBV6-5|few|TRBJ1-4
CASSYTPTNEKLFF
TGTGCCAGCAGTTACACCCCAACTAATGAAAAACTGTTTTTT
>TRBD1|TRBV2|many|TRBJ2-7
CASRKGTGSREQYF
TGTGCCAGCCGGAAGGGGACAGGGTCGCGAGAGCAGTACTTC